This T cell receptor (beta chain) was sequenced in a study of tumor-infiltrating lymphocytes in oesophageal squamous cell carcinoma. TCRdb used MiXCR to reprocess the PCR reads, holding one entry per CDR3 protein. Of some 21,000 distinct CDR3 sequences listed, 30% to 40% were seen once; the top ten hold more than 30%. The germline gives CDR1 MNHNS, CDR2 SASEGT. The CDR3 is made up of 15 amino acids, end residues included. Turning to this clonotype: Since the CDR3 does not end with the conserved phenylalanine or tryptophan, this likely comes from a read error. The DNA is left out, because the CDR3 cannot be placed on it with certainty; the CDR3 is given as TCRdb lists it.

The genes are TRBV6-1 and TRBJ2-7; the table names TRBD2, a call not compared with the DNA. This TCR was sampled from a male donor with esophageal squamous cell carcinoma. Sample: esophageal tumor tissue. The CDR3 spells CASSGGADNEQFFGS.